This T cell receptor (beta chain) stems from a study of cytomegalovirus exposure and HLA in healthy donors (dated by TCRdb to 2017 to 2019). With regard to the full study: In an earlier analysis of roughly 590 of the donors, around 300 Gb of sequence data and approximately 120 million unique TCR beta sequences from 180 million or so T cells were reported. Approximately 300 gigabases of sequencing data and approximately 80 million unique TCR sequences were included in an early release covering roughly 700 HLA-typed donors. Of the roughly 400 genotyped donors, 75% to 85% were placed in the genetic ancestry cluster associated with self-reported Caucasian donors. The study was designed to test whether signatures of past pathogen exposure could be identified by cataloging public T cell receptors. The T cell repertoires of 666 subjects were profiled by immunosequencing and related to cytomegalovirus serostatus. A separate validation cohort of roughly 130 different subjects was used in addition to the approximately 700-subject first cohort. The study combined high-throughput TCR immunosequencing, statistical association of individual TCRs with disease status, and machine learning to predict cytomegalovirus infection status. To study patterns of TCR occurrence, a later analysis re-analyzed previously published TCR beta repertoires from 550 to 800 donors and added high-resolution HLA genotyping. Rather than using new phenotypic data, the later analysis identified candidate immune exposures from TCR beta sequences and from how often those sequences occurred across donors. To decide whether each TCR beta V gene segment behaved as functional or pseudogenic, an earlier analysis of over 500 of the donors relied on high-throughput TCR beta sequencing. Donor age, sex, ethnicity and CMV serostatus were collected together with the repertoire data. Genome-wide SNP genotypes for about 60% of the roughly 700 donors were used in a later genetic analysis, which treated that subset as a discovery cohort. Every discovery cohort repertoire had been produced on one sequencing platform. Class I and class II HLA loci were covered by the typing at four-digit resolution. Typing coverage differed by locus: A, B, C, DRB1 and DQB1 were typed in roughly 620-640 donors, DQA1 in about 510, DPA1 in some 610, and DPB1 in just under 480. About five DR-DQ haplotypes were treated as single units for association and clustering because of strong linkage in the cohort. Among some 400 genotyped donors of the cohort, an average of roughly 230,000 unique TCR beta nucleotide sequences was sequenced per donor, of which 15% to 20% were non-productive. Summary of the overall study and its limitations: According to the authors, the approach could potentially be generalized to other disease states and immunological phenotypes. Because some donors lacked HLA typing at each locus, the association tests relied only on the typed subset. According to a later analysis, parvovirus B19, influenza, CMV and Epstein-Barr virus appeared linked to several top co-occurrence clusters. A further reported finding was that TCR beta sequences accurately predicted the HLA-A and HLA-B alleles for most subjects in the first cohort. A few of the identified cytomegalovirus-associated TCR beta chains were confirmed in vitro to be specific for cytomegalovirus antigens. Most CMV-associated TCR beta chains appeared to be HLA-restricted in a later analysis, and the HLA associations seemed to be driven largely by CMV exposure. Compared with the 666-donor mean, donors in an Asian-associated ancestry cluster had fewer N-insertions in productive TCRs, according to a later genetic analysis. A later analysis associated around 16,000 TCR beta sequences with specific HLA alleles at a false discovery rate of 0.05. The study listed around 160 TCR beta chains as associated with cytomegalovirus. In both the original and validation cohorts, the classifier was reported to diagnose cytomegalovirus status with high specificity and sensitivity. When HLA alleles, especially DR and DQ, strongly co-occurred, TCR associations were difficult to assign to individual alleles. Linkage disequilibrium might explain the correlated functional status among segregating V segments, but an unknown experimental factor could not be ruled out. A cluster of highly shared sequence variants was judged likely to represent a technical artifact of the sequencing pipeline. While some public TCRs were present in many individuals, most TCR sequences turned up only very rarely across donors. A later genetic analysis associated a missense DCLRE1C variant with V-gene and J-gene trimming of TCR beta chains, and an independent cohort replicated the association. In a later analysis, HLA-associated TCR beta chains showed more clonal expansion and lower generation probabilities than non-associated chains that were equally common. The 87-base-pair reads could not distinguish some IMGT-functional V segments, including TRBV6-2 and TRBV6-3, so those segments were excluded. Presence/absence analyses assumed roughly uniform sequencing depth across donors, an assumption that may not hold. The cohort was sequenced for TCR beta chains only, and without alpha or paired-chain data the features that could be detected were limited. For the cohort, immune exposure information was limited to CMV serostatus. In a later analysis, TCR association rates were found to vary across HLA loci, with the most associated TCRs seen for DRB1 alleles and the fewest for HLA-C alleles. In an earlier analysis of approximately 600 of the donors, most TCR beta V segments were observed in productive rearrangements about 87% or about 30% of the time, broadly matching IMGT annotations. Around 16 rarely observed V segments, including chromosome 9 orphons, were excluded from the earlier analysis of a few hundred of the donors because counts were too low.

Receptor amplification or capture employed the immunoSEQ multiplex PCR assay. A mixture of 60 forward primers for TCR Vbeta segments and 13 reverse primers for TCR Jbeta segments was used in the multiplex PCR. A multiplex PCR assay on genomic DNA amplified the CDR3 region of rearranged TCR beta genes. Amplified TCR beta libraries were sequenced as 87-base-pair reads on the Illumina HiSeq System. The source study handled its data this way. A later analysis counted about 80 million unique TCR beta chains across the 600 to 850 repertoires, and roughly 9.9 million of these chains were shared by at least two donors. A nearest-neighbor algorithm error-corrected the raw reads and collapsed the reads into unique sequences, merging closely related sequences to remove PCR and sequencing errors. To assign V, D and J gene segments, CDR3 sequences were aligned to IMGT reference sequences. Each retained sequence needed at least a six-nucleotide match to both a V gene segment and a J gene segment. Rearrangements were classified as productive when the CDR3 lacked stop codons and remained in frame with V and J, and all other rearrangements were classified as non-productive. CDR3 was defined by IMGT convention, running from the second conserved V-encoded cysteine to the conserved J-encoded phenylalanine. The earlier analysis of about 560 of the donors excluded any sequence lacking an unambiguous match to a single V gene segment. An earlier analysis of a few hundred of the donors called V segments functional above 56.7% productive rearrangements and segregating when the between-donor standard deviation exceeded 5%. A statistical classification framework was built to diagnose cytomegalovirus status from the catalog of TCR beta chain sequences. V and J gene assignment, in a later analysis, came from comparing TCR nucleotide sequences with IMGT/GENE-DB human TR gene sequences. The TCRdist pipeline was used in a later analysis to assign CDR3 sequences and most-parsimonious VDJ recombination scenarios. In a later analysis, each TCR beta chain was defined by its CDR3 amino acid sequence together with its V-gene family, and reads lacking a unique V-gene family were excluded. To address suspected cross-contamination and a sequencing artifact, a later analysis removed a few hundred highly shared, low-generation-probability nucleotide sequences. In a later analysis, a clonal expansion index was calculated for each public chain from normalized within-repertoire ranks of inferred template counts. In a later analysis, generation probabilities were computed using a VDJ recombination model fitted to out-of-frame rearrangements, and the results were checked against IGoR. Hypergeometric tests were used in a later analysis to score TCR-TCR, TCR-HLA and TCR-CMV co-occurrence, with a repertoire-size bias correction applied to the TCR pairs. In a later analysis, false discovery rates were estimated by permuting HLA or CMV assignments 20 times. In a later analysis, co-occurring TCRs were grouped using DBSCAN, with TCRdist sequence similarity added in when clustering inside HLA-allele-positive subsets. Repertoires with fewer than 30,000 or more than 120,000 public chains, plus five repertoires with anomalous nucleotide sharing, were excluded from co-occurrence clustering. Drawn from immuneACCESS, this table holds only the in-frame rearrangements with V and J called that TCRdb kept. Clones are partly lost; checked studies trace under half to an unresolved V gene and leave the rest unexplained. From that table come the V and J calls and clone size; the DNA was used to work out D and trimming. Across this sample there are approximately 90,000 clones, with about 76% seen only once. The ten largest make up around 5.3% of the sample.

The cohort consisted of approximately 690 healthy bone marrow donors. All cohort members were sampled while nominally healthy, although unrecorded immune exposures were likely present. The donor was CMV seronegative and was included in the group of a few hundred seronegative cohort members. Every donor gave a peripheral blood sample, and the peripheral blood mononuclear cells from that sample were used for TCR beta sequencing. Genomic DNA extraction from the blood cell samples was performed with the Qiagen DNeasy Blood Extraction Kit. The CDR3, cysteine through phenylalanine, is 16 amino acids long. Only the CDR3 region is kept as DNA, spanning 48 bases read in frame from base 1. V was cut back by 0 bases and J by 1 base, leaving a gap of 13 bases between them. The germline V gene encodes CDR1 SGHRS and CDR2 YFSETQ. Details on this clone: The antigen it binds to is not known. No much larger clonotype is one base removed from it; base qualities were not supplied.

The origin of this receptor is a woman aged 40-49 years in good health and CMV-seronegative. The chain is encoded by TRBV5-1 joined to TRBJ1-1; matching of 5 bases hints at TRBD1 as the D gene. Material for sequencing was PBMCs. The DNA sequence follows: TGCGCCAGCAGCTTGGACGCCCCAGACAGGAACACTGAAGCTTTCTTT. Translated, this is CASSLDAPDRNTEAFF. Reference TRBV5-1 and TRBJ1-1 proteins supply the regions before and after the CDR3; the full variable domain is: KAGVTQTPRYLIKTRGQQVTLSCSPISGHRSVSWYQQTPGQGLQFLFEYFSETQRNKGNFPGRFSGRQFSNSRSEMNVSTLELGDSALYLCASSLDAPDRNTEAFFGQGTRLTVV.